This TCR beta chain emerged from a study of PD-1 blockade in classical Hodgkin lymphoma. About the study: Nivolumab was administered to patients intravenously at 3 mg/kg every 2 weeks. General study results and limits: In newly diagnosed patients, baseline TCR diversity was reportedly below that of healthy donors. It was among complete responders that baseline diversity resembled that of newly diagnosed patients. A significant rise in TCR diversity was seen by C4D1 for CD4+ cells but not for CD8+ cells.

With respect to this clone: The target antigen is unknown.

No patient escaped relapse after autologous stem cell transplantation, and brentuximab vedotin exposure varied. There are 14 residues in the CDR3. Germline CDR1 reads SGHNT; CDR2 reads YYREEE (reference sequence). V lost 2 bases to trimming and J lost 9 bases, with 15 bases between them. Sequencing used immunoSEQ multiplex PCR; TCRdb keeps in-frame clones, though not all of them. This sample yields some 31,000 clones, of which 70% to 75% are seen a single time; more than 2.5% belongs to the top ten. The receptor was isolated from a human donor with classical Hodgkin lymphoma. The starting material was peripheral blood mononuclear cells (PBMCs), obtained before the second cycle of nivolumab. The gene calls are TRBV5-4 and TRBJ2-1, with D perhaps given as TRBD1 or TRBD2 (6 bases each). The CDR3 DNA reads TGTGCCAGCAGCTTAGTCTATGAGGGGGGTGAGCAGTTCTTC. Protein product: CASSLVYEGGEQFF.